Shown below are 3 T cell receptor beta chains from a single sample sequenced in a study of cytomegalovirus exposure and HLA in healthy donors. Assay used: immunoSEQ multiplex PCR; TCRdb lists only in-frame clones, some missing. Here the sample spans about 150,000 clones, around 84% being singletons. Sequenced input: PBMCs. These receptors all come from a human donor in good health.

The chain joins TRBV7-9 to TRBJ2-7; 7 nucleotides agree with TRBD2. CDR1 is SEHNR and CDR2 is FQNEAQ in the germline V gene (reference sequence). The CDR3 is made up of 15 amino acids. With V trimmed by 1 base and J by 5 bases, 8 bases remained unmatched. CDR3 residues: CASSLEVGGIHEQYF. The CDR3 DNA is TGTGCCAGCAGCTTAGAAGTCGGGGGGATCCACGAGCAGTACTTC.

The chain links TRBV11-2 to TRBJ1-1; D is undetermined. The CDR3 is 13 residues long. From germline, CDR1 is SGHAT and CDR2 FQNNGV. The V and J ends lost 4 bases and 5 bases respectively, with 11 bases between them. CDR3 residues: CASSSADWTEAFF. The CDR3, as DNA: TGTGCCAGCAGCTCTGCGGATTGGACTGAAGCTTTCTTT.

The gene calls are TRBV5-4 and TRBJ2-7; D possibly corresponds to TRBD1 (6 bases). This CDR3 has 16 amino acids. Germline assignment: CDR1 SGHNT and CDR2 YYREEE (reference sequence). The ends were cut back, 3 bases at V and 3 bases at J, with 19 bases in the middle. CDR3 nucleotides: TGTGCCAGCAGCTCTGGTTCGGACAGTCGAATCTACGAGCAGTACTTC. This encodes CASSSGSDSRIYEQYF.